The 22 T cell receptor beta chains presented below share a single source sample, sequenced in a study of blood T cell repertoires in COVID-19 (dated by TCRdb to the early 2020s). The library was produced with the immunoSEQ multiplex PCR assay. What TCRdb holds here is the immuneACCESS table cut down to in-frame rearrangements. Part of the clones is not present; checked against another copy, under half of the missing clones reflect an unresolved V gene, and the others are unexplained. This sample lists roughly 200,000 clones; 75% to 95% were detected once. The top ten clones comprise about 0.54% of the sample. The specimen was peripheral blood. The receptors stem from a middle-aged man with acute or convalescent COVID-19.

CDR3 nucleotide sequence: TGTGCCAGCAGCCAAGGAGGCGGCTACGAGCAGTACTTC. The encoded protein is CASSQGGGYEQYF. The gene calls are TRBV4-2 and TRBJ2-7; D not certain. The length of the CDR3 is 13 residues. The germline V and J ends were trimmed by 1 base and 3 bases, with 7 bases remaining between them. The germline CDR1 and CDR2 sequences are LGHNA and YNFKEQ.

The J gene is TRBJ1-5, the V gene TRBV24-1; maybe TRBD1 (5 bases). The CDR3 runs to 16 residues. Trimming shortened V by 4 bases and J by 5 bases, and 17 bases separated the two germline ends. Germline V CDR1 and CDR2: KGHDR, SFDVKD. The CDR3 loop reads CATSESGAGRDQPQHF. In nucleotides, the CDR3 is TGTGCCACCAGTGAGAGTGGGGCAGGGAGGGATCAGCCCCAGCATTTT.

This clone was observed a single time. The CDR3 loop is CASNSGGRIYEQYF. In DNA form, the CDR3 reads TGCGCCAGCAACAGCGGGGGCAGGATCTACGAGCAGTACTTC. The chain has TRBV5-1 and TRBJ2-7; the match to TRBD2 covers 8 bases. Germline CDR1 SGHRS, CDR2 YFSETQ. J was trimmed by 3 bases and V by 6 bases; bases with no gene match: 8. The CDR3 has 14 residues.

The genes are TRBV6-2 or TRBV6-3 and TRBJ2-7, with a possible D match to TRBD2 (5 bases). The germline V gene has CDR1 MNHEY and CDR2 SVGEGT. This CDR3 spans 14 amino acids. The ends were cut back, 2 bases at V and 9 bases at J, with 17 bases in the middle. CDR3 in amino acids: CASSYTQGGIGQYV. CDR3 nucleotide sequence: TGTGCCAGCAGTTACACCCAAGGAGGTATCGGGCAGTACGTC.

On this clone itself: The germline gene is not matched at one end of the junction; a read error may be the cause. The chain is built from TRBV28 and TRBJ1-2; the D is unclear. The V gene's germline CDR1 is MDHEN and CDR2 SYDVKM. This CDR3 is built from 13 residues. The CDR3 region has the DNA TGTGCCAGCAGTTTATCGGAAGGAAGCGAGCCTCACTTC. Its translation is CASSLSEGSEPHF.

The chain employs TRBV7-9 and TRBJ1-2; D ambiguous. Germline V lookup: CDR1 SEHNR, CDR2 FQNEAQ (reference sequence). The CDR3 consists of 16 residues. The V and J ends lost 5 bases and 3 bases respectively, with 19 bases between them. CDR3 amino acids: CASSPTTIPTHYGYTF. CDR3 DNA sequence: TGTGCCAGCAGCCCAACGACAATCCCAACGCACTATGGCTACACCTTC.

This chain uses TRBV10-3 with TRBJ2-2; 14 bases map to TRBD2. Germline assignment: CDR1 ENHRY and CDR2 SYGVKD. The CDR3 contains 17 residues. After removal of 4 bases from V and 4 bases from J, the junction contained 5 bases not matched to a gene. This CDR3 reads CAISGGLAGESTGELFF. In DNA, the CDR3 is TGTGCCATCAGTGGGGGACTAGCGGGAGAGAGCACCGGGGAGCTGTTTTTT.

The chain joins TRBV7-9 to TRBJ1-2; D is unresolved. The CDR3 is made up of 14 amino acids. The V and J ends lost 5 bases and 1 base respectively, with 11 bases between them. The germline CDR1 and CDR2 sequences are SEHNR and FQNEAQ (reference sequence). DNA for the CDR3: TGTGCCAGCAGCCCCCCAATCGGTAACTATGGCTACACCTTC. It encodes CASSPPIGNYGYTF.

This clone was picked up one time. The chain recombines TRBV7-2 with TRBJ2-3; 7 bases are shared with TRBD2. Germline V lookup: CDR1 SGHTA, CDR2 FQGNSA. Trimming cost V 5 bases and J 8 bases; bases outside gene matches: 16. The CDR3 is 16 amino acids. DNA for the CDR3: TGTGCCAGCAGCCAATCCGGGCAGACTAGCCGTGGTACGCAGTATTTT. Encoded protein: CASSQSGQTSRGTQYF.

This chain connects TRBV9 to TRBJ2-1; TRBD2 matches at 10 bases. Unmatched junction bases numbered 13, after V lost 1 base and J lost 9 bases. The CDR3 has 17 amino acids. Germline CDR1 and CDR2: SGDLS and YYNGEE. CDR3 in DNA: TGTGCCAGCAGCGTAAATTTTGAGAGCGGGAGGGCCTCTGAGCAGTTCTTC. Translation: CASSVNFESGRASEQFF.

CDR3 sequence (DNA): TGCGCCAGCAGCAACACAGGGGATGGCACCATATATTTT. Amino acid sequence: CASSNTGDGTIYF. The chain joins TRBV5-1 to TRBJ1-3, with 7 bases that match TRBD1. Per germline, CDR1 SGHRS and CDR2 YFSETQ. The CDR3 covers 13 residues. V gave up 4 bases and J gave up 9 bases; unmatched junction bases: 7.

This clone showed up just once. The chain carries TRBV4-2 and TRBJ2-7; D may be TRBD2 (5 bases). Germline V gives CDR1 LGHNA, CDR2 YNFKEQ. V dropped 1 base and J dropped 3 bases, with 16 bases sitting between them. This CDR3 has 16 residues. CDR3 in amino acids: CASSQVVASLDYEQYV. DNA for the CDR3: TGTGCCAGCAGCCAAGTTGTTGCTAGCCTCGACTACGAGCAGTACGTC.

The chain carries TRBV19 and TRBJ1-2, with 12 bases aligning to TRBD1. The CDR3 extends over 15 amino acids. The ends lost 3 bases at V and 8 bases at J; junction bases unmatched: 7. CDR1 is LNHDA and CDR2 is SQIVND in the germline V gene (reference sequence). CDR3 coding DNA: TGTGCCAGTAGTATGGGACAGGGGGCGTTGGACGGCTACACCTTC. Protein product: CASSMGQGALDGYTF.

The rearrangement uses TRBV5-1 and TRBJ1-2; D remains unclear. Trimming took 4 bases from V and 6 from J, leaving 13 bases between them. The germline V gene encodes CDR1 SGHRS and CDR2 YFSETQ. This CDR3 has 13 residues. CDR3 region: CASSPFTGDGYTF. CDR3 nucleotide sequence: TGCGCCAGCAGCCCCTTTACGGGAGATGGCTACACCTTC.

This clone has just one count. The V gene is TRBV7-2, the J gene TRBJ1-3, with D possibly matching TRBD1 (6 bases). The length of the CDR3 is 16 residues. V dropped 4 bases and J dropped 3 bases, with 16 bases sitting between them. From germline, CDR1 is SGHTA and CDR2 FQGNSA. The CDR3 loop is CASSSAPGGLGNTIYF. The CDR3, as DNA: TGTGCCAGCAGCTCCGCGCCCGGGGGGCTTGGAAACACCATATATTTT.

The gene calls are TRBV15 and TRBJ1-3; the D is unclear. This CDR3 spans 17 amino acids. In germline, CDR1 is LNHNV, CDR2 YYDKDF (reference sequence). V dropped 0 bases and J dropped 0 bases, with 12 bases sitting between them. The CDR3 nucleotides are TGTGCCACCAGCAGAGATTCCCAGCGACTCTCTGGAAACACCATATATTTT. Its translation is CATSRDSQRLSGNTIYF.

The chain has TRBV28 and TRBJ1-5; 9 bases match TRBD1. With V trimmed by 7 bases and J by 1 base, 5 bases remained unmatched. The CDR3 runs 15 residues. CDR1 is MDHEN, CDR2 SYDVKM, per germline. The DNA of the CDR3 is TGTGCCAGCACTGACGGGACAGGGAGCAATCAGCCCCAGCATTTT. Protein sequence: CASTDGTGSNQPQHF.

This chain connects TRBV7-3 to TRBJ2-3; D gene ambiguous. From germline, CDR1 is SGHTA and CDR2 FQGTGA. CDR3 size: 15 residues. V was trimmed by 5 bases and J by 0 bases, leaving 12 bases between them. The CDR3 loop reads CASSPTGGSTDTQYF. CDR3 bases: TGTGCCAGCAGCCCTACCGGTGGTAGCACAGATACGCAGTATTTT.

The chain is built from TRBV25-1 and TRBJ2-5, with a tentative D call TRBD1 (6 bases). This CDR3 is 14 amino acids long. V shed 3 bases and J shed 1 base, with 9 bases lying between them. Per germline, CDR1 MGHDK and CDR2 SYGVNS. The CDR3 region is CASSEPDSQETQYF. The CDR3 bases are TGTGCCAGCAGTGAGCCGGACAGCCAAGAGACCCAGTACTTC.

This chain connects TRBV28 to TRBJ1-3; the D gene is possibly TRBD1 (5 bases). Trimming took off 6 bases at V and 0 bases at J, with 18 bases between the two ends. Germline assignment: CDR1 MDHEN and CDR2 SYDVKM. This CDR3 has 17 amino acids. The DNA for the CDR3 is TGTGCCAGCAGCGTCGGGACTGGCATTCACTCTGGAAACACCATATATTTT. It codes for CASSVGTGIHSGNTIYF.

V and J are TRBV7-9 and TRBJ2-1, with TRBD2 matching 8 bases. The V segment lost 6 bases and the J segment 2 bases; nucleotides outside the gene matches: 6. The germline V gene encodes CDR1 SEHNR and CDR2 FQNEAQ (reference sequence). CDR3 length: 15 amino acids. The CDR3 loop reads CASRPAGGPYNEQFF. The DNA of the CDR3 is TGTGCCAGCAGGCCCGCGGGAGGACCCTACAATGAGCAGTTCTTC.

To note about this clone: It is unclear where the CDR3 begins or ends on the DNA, so no DNA is shown, and the CDR3 is as TCRdb lists it. The V call is TRBV12-3 or TRBV12-4, the J call TRBJ1-5. The CDR3 contains 13 residues when both ends are counted. The CDR3 sequence is CASSSSGNQPQHF.